This T cell receptor (beta chain) was identified during a study of cytomegalovirus exposure and HLA in healthy donors. Healthy bone marrow donors made up the donor group. Researchers ran the PCR with 60 Vbeta and 13 Jbeta primers. The table came from immunoSEQ multiplex PCR; TCRdb's copy has only in-frame clones and leaves some out. The sample has under 130,000 clones, around 65% seen once. In this sample, this clone turned up a few times. Germline V CDR1 and CDR2: MDHEN, SYDVKM. The CDR3 is 16 residues long. V was clipped by 3 bases and J by 2 bases; unmatched bases: 3. The J gene is TRBJ2-1, the V gene TRBV28; 11 bases are shared with TRBD2. Sequencing was carried out using PBMCs. The sequence was obtained from a woman in her forties or fifties in good health and CMV-seronegative. CDR3 residues: CASSFLAGGAYNEQFF. CDR3 nucleotide sequence: TGTGCCAGCAGTTTCCTAGCGGGAGGTGCCTACAATGAGCAGTTCTTC.